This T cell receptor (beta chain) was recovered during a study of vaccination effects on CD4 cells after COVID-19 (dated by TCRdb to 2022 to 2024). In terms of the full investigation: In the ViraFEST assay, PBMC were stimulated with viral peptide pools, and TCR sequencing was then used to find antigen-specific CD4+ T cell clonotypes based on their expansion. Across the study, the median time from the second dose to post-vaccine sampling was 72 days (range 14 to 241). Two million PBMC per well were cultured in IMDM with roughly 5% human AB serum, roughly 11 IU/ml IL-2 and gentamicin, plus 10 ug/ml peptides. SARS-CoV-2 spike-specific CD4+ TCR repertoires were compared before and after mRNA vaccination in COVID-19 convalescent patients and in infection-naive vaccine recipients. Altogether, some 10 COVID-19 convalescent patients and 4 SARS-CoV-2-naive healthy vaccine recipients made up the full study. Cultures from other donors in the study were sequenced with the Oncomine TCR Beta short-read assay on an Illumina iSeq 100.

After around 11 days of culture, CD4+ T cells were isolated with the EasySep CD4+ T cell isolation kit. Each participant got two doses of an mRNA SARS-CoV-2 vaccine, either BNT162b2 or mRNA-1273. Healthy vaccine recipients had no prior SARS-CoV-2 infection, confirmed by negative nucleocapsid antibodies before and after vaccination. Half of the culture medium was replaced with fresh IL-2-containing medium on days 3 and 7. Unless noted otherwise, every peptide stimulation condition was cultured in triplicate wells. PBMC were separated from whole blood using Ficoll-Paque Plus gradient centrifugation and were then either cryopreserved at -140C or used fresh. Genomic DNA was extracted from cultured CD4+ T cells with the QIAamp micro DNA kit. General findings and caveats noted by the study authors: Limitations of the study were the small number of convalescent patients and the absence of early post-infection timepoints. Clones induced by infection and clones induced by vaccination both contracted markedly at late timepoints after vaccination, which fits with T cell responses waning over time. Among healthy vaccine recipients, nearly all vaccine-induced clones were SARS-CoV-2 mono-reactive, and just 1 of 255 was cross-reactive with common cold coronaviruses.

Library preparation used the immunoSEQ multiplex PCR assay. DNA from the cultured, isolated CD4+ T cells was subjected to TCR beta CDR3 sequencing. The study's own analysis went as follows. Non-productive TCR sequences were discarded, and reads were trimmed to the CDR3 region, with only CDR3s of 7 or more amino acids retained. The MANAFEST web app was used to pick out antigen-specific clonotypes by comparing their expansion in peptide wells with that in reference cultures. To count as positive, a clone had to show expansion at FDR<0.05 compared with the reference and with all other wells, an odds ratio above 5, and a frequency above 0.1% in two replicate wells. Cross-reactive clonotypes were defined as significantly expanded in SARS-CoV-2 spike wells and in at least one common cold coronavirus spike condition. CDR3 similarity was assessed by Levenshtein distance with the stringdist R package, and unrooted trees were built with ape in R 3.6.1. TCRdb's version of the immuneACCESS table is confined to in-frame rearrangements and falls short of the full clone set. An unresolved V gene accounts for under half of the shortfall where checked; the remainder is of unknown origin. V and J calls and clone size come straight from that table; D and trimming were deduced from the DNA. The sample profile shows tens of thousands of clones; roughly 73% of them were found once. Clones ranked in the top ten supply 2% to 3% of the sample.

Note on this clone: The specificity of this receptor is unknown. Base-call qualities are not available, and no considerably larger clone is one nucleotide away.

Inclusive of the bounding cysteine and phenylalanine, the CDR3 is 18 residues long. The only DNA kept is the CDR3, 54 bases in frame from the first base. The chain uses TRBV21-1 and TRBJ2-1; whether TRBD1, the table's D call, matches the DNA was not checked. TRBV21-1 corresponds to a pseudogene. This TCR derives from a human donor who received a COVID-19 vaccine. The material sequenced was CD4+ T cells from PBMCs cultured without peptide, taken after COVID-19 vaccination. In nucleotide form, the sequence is TGTGCCAGCAGCGCAGGATGGGCCCGGGACACGAGCCGTAATGAGCAGTTCTTC. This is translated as CASSAGWARDTSRNEQFF.